The subject of this entry is one T cell receptor beta chain. The specificity of this receptor is unknown. No base quality information exists; no much larger clone differs at one position. The data were obtained in a study of blood T cell repertoires in COVID-19 (TCRdb year 2020). In terms of the full investigation: Samples from collaborators originated in the United States, Italy and Spain and spanned both the acute and convalescent phases of COVID-19. The repertoires were made available in a free public database intended to serve as a resource for research on the immune response to SARS-CoV-2. A de-identified subject ID, COVID-19 status, age in years and sex were almost always included in the sample metadata. The material from the prospective study consisted of cDNA or gDNA derived from T cells, B-cell-depleted T cells, or PBMCs. Subjects who had been exposed to COVID-19, were actively infected with it, or had recovered from it provided the deeply sampled blood TCRbeta repertoires that made up the dataset. Where available, HLA class I and class II types were obtained from metadata supplied by the sample provider rather than from assay-based typing. The samples were drawn from the first 160 participants of the ongoing ImmuneRACE study and from over 950 subjects provided by 6 global collaborators.

Taken from the germline V gene, the CDR1 and CDR2 loops are KGHDR and SFDVKD. The germline V and J ends show losses of 1 base and 8 bases respectively, and no gene match explains 10 bases of the junction. The CDR3 covers 16 residues, taking in both the cysteine and the phenylalanine. Only CDR3 DNA is held: 48 bases, read in frame from base 1. Broader findings and caveats from the paper: How much clinical and demographic metadata was included differed by source and by participant, and the metadata was provided uncurated.

Collaborating institutions collected whole blood in K2EDTA tubes following their own protocols. For TCRbeta analysis, collaborators shipped samples as frozen whole blood, isolated PBMCs, or DNA extracted from either of those sample types. TCRbeta CDR3 regions were amplified from genomic DNA by means of the immunoSEQ Assay, a bias-controlled multiplex PCR. Regarding the original processing steps: Within the assay, amplification of reference gene primers was used to estimate how many nucleated cells each sample contained. To quantify the absolute abundance of each unique TCRbeta CDR3 rearrangement, sequence reads were collapsed and filtered. For each sample, productive Simpson clonality was calculated as the square root of Simpson's diversity index over productive rearrangements. TCRdb re-hosts the immuneACCESS table, in-frame sequences only. Its copies lack some clones; in the studies checked, an unresolved V gene accounts for under half of them, and the cause for the rest is not known. V, J and clone size reflect that table, while D and trimming were determined from the DNA. The sample contains 40,000 to 45,000 clones, roughly 90% of them found a single time. The ten top clones hold about 6% of the sample.

The rearranged segments are TRBV24-1 and TRBJ2-1; 7 bases in the junction line up with TRBD1. The sequencing input was peripheral blood. The clonotype comes from a human donor in a cohort sampled during active COVID-19. The bases are TGTGCCACCAGTGATTTATCGGGGACAGATTTCGATGAGCAGTTCTTC. Translated, this gives CATSDLSGTDFDEQFF.